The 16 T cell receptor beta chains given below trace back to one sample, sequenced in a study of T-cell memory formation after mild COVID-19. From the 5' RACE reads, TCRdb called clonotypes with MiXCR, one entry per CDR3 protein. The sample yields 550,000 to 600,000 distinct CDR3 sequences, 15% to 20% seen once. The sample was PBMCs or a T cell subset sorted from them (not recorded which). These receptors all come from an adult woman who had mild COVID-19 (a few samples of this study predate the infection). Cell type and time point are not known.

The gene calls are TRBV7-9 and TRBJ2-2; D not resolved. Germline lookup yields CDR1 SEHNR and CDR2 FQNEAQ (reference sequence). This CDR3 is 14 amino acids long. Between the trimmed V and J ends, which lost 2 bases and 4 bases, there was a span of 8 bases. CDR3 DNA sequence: TGTGCCAGCAGCTTATTCGATAGCACCGGGGAGCTGTTTTTT. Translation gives CASSLFDSTGELFF.

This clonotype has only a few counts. The CDR3 protein is CASSPRGTSGVTDTQYF. The CDR3 DNA sequence: TGCGCCAGCAGCCCCCGGGGGACTAGCGGAGTCACAGATACGCAGTATTTT. The chain employs TRBV5-1 and TRBJ2-3; 11 nucleotides match TRBD2. J gave up 2 bases and V 4 bases, and 9 bases lay outside the gene matches. In germline, CDR1 is SGHRS, CDR2 YFSETQ. This CDR3 is 17 amino acids long.

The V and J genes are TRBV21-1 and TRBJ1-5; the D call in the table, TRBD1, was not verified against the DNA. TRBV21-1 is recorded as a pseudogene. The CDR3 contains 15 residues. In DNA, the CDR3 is TGTGCCAGCAGCCCTCCGGGACGCGTCAATCAGCCCCAGCATTTT. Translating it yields CASSPPGRVNQPQHF.

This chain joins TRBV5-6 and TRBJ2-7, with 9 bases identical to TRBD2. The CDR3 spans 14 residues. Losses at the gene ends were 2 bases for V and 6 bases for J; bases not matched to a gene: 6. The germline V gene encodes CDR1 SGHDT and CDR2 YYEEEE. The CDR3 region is CASSFSGGPIEQYF. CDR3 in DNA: TGTGCCAGCAGCTTTAGCGGGGGCCCGATCGAGCAGTACTTC.

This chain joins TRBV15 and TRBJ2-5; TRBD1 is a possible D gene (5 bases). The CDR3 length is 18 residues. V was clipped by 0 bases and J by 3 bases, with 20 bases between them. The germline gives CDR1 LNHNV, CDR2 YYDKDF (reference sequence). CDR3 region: CATSRDPYYQGREETQYF. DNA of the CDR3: TGTGCCACCAGCAGAGATCCCTATTACCAGGGAAGGGAAGAGACCCAGTACTTC.

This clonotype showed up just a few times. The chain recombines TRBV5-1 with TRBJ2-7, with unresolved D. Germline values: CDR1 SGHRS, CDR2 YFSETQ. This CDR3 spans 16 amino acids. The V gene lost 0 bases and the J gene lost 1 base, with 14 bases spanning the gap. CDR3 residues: CASSLESGPTSYEQYF. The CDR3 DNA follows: TGCGCCAGCAGCTTGGAGTCGGGCCCAACTTCCTACGAGCAGTACTTC.

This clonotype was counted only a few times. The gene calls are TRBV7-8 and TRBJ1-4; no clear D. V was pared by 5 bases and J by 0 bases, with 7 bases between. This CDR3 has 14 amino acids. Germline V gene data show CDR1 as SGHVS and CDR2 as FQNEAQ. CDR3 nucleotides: TGTGCCAGCAGCCGTTTCGCAACTAATGAAAAACTGTTTTTT. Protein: CASSRFATNEKLFF.

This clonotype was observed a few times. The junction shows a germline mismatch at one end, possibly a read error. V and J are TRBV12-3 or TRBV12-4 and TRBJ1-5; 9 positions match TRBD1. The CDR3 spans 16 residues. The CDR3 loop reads CASSLADRGGKQPQHF. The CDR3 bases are TGTGCCAGCAGTTTAGCGGACAGGGGAGGCAAACAGCCCCAGCATTTT.

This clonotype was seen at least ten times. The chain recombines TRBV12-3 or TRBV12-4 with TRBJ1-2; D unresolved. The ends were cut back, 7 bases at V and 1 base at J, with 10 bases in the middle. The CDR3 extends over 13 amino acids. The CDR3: CASTISVNYGYTF. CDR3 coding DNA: TGTGCCAGCACTATCAGTGTTAACTATGGCTACACCTTC.

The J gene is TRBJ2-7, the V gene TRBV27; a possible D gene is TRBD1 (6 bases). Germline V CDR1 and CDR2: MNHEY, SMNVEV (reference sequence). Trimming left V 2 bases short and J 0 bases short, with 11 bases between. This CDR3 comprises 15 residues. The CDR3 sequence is CASSLRGGYSYEQYF. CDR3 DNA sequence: TGTGCCAGCAGTTTACGAGGGGGTTACTCCTACGAGCAGTACTTC.

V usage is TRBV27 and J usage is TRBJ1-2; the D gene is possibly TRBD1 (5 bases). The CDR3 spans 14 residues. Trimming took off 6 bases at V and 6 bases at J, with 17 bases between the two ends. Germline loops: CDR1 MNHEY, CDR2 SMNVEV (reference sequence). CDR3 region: CASSPGGFKNGYTF. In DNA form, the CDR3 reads TGTGCCAGCAGCCCGGGGGGGTTTAAGAATGGCTACACCTTC.

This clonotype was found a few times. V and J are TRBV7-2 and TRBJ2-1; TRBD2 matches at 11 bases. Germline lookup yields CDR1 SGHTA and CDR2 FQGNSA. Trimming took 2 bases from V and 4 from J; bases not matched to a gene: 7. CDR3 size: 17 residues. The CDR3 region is CASSLRAGTSGYNEQFF. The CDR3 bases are TGTGCCAGCAGCTTACGGGCCGGGACTAGCGGATACAATGAGCAGTTCTTC.

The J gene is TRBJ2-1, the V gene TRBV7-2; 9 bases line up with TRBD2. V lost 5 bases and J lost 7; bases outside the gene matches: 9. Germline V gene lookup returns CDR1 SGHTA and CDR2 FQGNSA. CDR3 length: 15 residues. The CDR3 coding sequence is TGTGCCAGCAGCGTCTTAGCGGGAGCGGTGAATGAGCAGTTCTTC. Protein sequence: CASSVLAGAVNEQFF.

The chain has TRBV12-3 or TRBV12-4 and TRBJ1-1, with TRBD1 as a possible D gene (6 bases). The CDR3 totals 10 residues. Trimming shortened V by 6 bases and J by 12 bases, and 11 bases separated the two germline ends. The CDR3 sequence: CASSQGSTFF. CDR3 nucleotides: TGTGCCAGCAGCCAGGGGTCGACTTTCTTT.

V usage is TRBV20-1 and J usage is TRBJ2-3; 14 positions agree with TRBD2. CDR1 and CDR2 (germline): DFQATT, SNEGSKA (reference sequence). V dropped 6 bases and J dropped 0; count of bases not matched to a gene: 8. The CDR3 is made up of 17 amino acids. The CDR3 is CSAWTSGRYSSTDTQYF. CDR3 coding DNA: TGCAGTGCGTGGACTAGCGGGAGGTATTCTAGCACAGATACGCAGTATTTT.

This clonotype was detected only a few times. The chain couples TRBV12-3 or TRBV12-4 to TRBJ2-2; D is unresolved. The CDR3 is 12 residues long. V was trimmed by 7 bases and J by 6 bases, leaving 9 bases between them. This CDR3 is CASTLGPGELFF. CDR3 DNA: TGTGCCAGCACCTTAGGTCCCGGGGAGCTGTTTTTT.